This TCR beta chain appears in the sequencing data of a study of radiation and T cells in renal cell carcinoma. Of note for this clone: Antigen specificity is unknown.

The V end lost 3 bases, the J end lost 10 bases, and 14 bases lay between the germline ends. This CDR3 has 13 residues. Germline values: CDR1 SGDLS, CDR2 YYNGEE. Study-level points and caveats: Top tumor clonotypes rose in blood 2 weeks post-radiation, then contracted.

Data came from immunoSEQ multiplex PCR; TCRdb stores just in-frame clones and leaves some out. Counted here are fewer than 200,000 clones, 88% occurring once; the ten biggest clones make up 10% to 12%. Regarding time point: blood 4 weeks post-SBRT, at nephrectomy. Treatment reported: 15 Gy SBRT to primary tumor, nephrectomy 4 weeks later. Serial blood draws occurred at baseline and 2 and 4 weeks post-SBRT. The sample here was blood, taken from a patient whose treatment included radiotherapy and nephrectomy. The gene calls are TRBV9 and TRBJ2-1, with TRBD2 as a possible D gene (7 bases). This TCR came from a woman aged 45-65 years with renal cell carcinoma. The CDR3 DNA reads TGTGCCAGCAGCGCGTACGGGGGGCCGGAGCAGTTCTTC. Translated, it gives CASSAYGGPEQFF.